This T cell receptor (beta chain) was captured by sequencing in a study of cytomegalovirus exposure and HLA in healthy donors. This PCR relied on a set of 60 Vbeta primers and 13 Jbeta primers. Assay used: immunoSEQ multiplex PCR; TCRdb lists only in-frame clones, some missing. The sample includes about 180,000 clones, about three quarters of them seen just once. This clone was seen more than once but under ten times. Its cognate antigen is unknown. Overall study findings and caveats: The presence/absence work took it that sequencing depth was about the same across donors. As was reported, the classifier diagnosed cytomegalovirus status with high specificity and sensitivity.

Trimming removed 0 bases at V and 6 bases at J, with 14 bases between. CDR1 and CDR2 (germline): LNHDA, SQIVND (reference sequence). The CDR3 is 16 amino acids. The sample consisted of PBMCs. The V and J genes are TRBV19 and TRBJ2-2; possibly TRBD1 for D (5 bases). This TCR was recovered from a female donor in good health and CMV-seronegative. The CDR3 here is CASSIDDWGSAGELFF. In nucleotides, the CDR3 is TGTGCCAGTAGTATAGATGATTGGGGCTCCGCCGGGGAGCTGTTTTTT. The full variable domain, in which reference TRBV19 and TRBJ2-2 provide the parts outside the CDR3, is DGGITQSPKYLFRKEGQNVTLSCEQNLNHDAMYWYRQDPGQGLRLIYYSQIVNDFQKGDIAEGYSVSREKKESFPLTVTSAQKNPTAFYLCASSIDDWGSAGELFFGEGSRLTVL.